Below, 30 T cell receptor beta chains from the same sample are listed, as sequenced in a study of blood T cell repertoires in COVID-19. Repertoires were generated with immunoSEQ multiplex PCR, while TCRdb's copy carries only in-frame clones and drops some. Altogether about 480,000 clones are present, more than 85% being singletons, with the ten largest covering around 8%. The specimen sequenced was PBMCs or T cells enriched from blood (not recorded which). The receptors here all came from an older woman who had recovered from COVID-19.

This clone was observed a single time. The V call is TRBV18, the J call TRBJ1-2; TRBD1 matches 7 bases. CDR1 KGHSH and CDR2 LQKENI come from the germline V gene. The CDR3 spans 17 residues. J was trimmed by 5 bases and V by 4 bases; bases with no gene match: 16. CDR3 region: CASSLLTAGTDLYGYTF. In DNA form, the CDR3 reads TGTGCCAGCTCACTACTTACGGCCGGGACAGACCTATATGGCTACACCTTC.

The gene calls are TRBV28 and TRBJ1-6; D is uncertain. The CDR3 is 14 residues long. Germline V CDR1 and CDR2: MDHEN, SYDVKM. Deletions cut 5 bases from V and 3 bases from J, with 8 bases between. The CDR3 DNA is TGTGCCAGCAGTCCCACGGGCTATAATTCACCCCTCCACTTT. Encoded protein: CASSPTGYNSPLHF.

The chain carries TRBV7-6 and TRBJ1-3; perhaps TRBD1 as D (5 bases). The CDR3 loop spans 16 amino acids. The germline V gene has CDR1 SGHVS and CDR2 FNYEAQ. V was cut by 0 bases and J by 4 bases, with 13 bases left in between. The CDR3 here is CASSLALSQGGNTIYF. The DNA of the CDR3 is TGTGCCAGCAGCTTAGCGCTAAGCCAGGGAGGAAACACCATATATTTT.

The V and J genes are TRBV10-3 and TRBJ2-1; 13 positions agree with TRBD2. Trimming removed 4 bases from V and 4 bases from J; junction bases left unmatched: 10. The CDR3 is 18 residues long. Germline V gene data show CDR1 as ENHRY and CDR2 as SYGVKD. The CDR3 spells CAISGPTSGGTHYNEQFF. In DNA, the CDR3 is TGTGCCATCAGTGGGCCGACTAGCGGGGGGACCCATTACAATGAGCAGTTCTTC.

This clone is a singleton in its sample. The chain combines TRBV5-8 with TRBJ2-1; 14 bases agree with TRBD2. CDR1 is SGHTS and CDR2 is YDEGEE in the germline V gene. This CDR3 has 16 amino acids. V lost 6 bases and J lost 9; bases outside the gene matches: 11. CDR3 amino acids: CASNKLRLAGGPEQFF. The CDR3 DNA reads TGTGCCAGCAACAAACTTCGACTAGCGGGGGGGCCTGAGCAGTTCTTC. Full variable domain (missing parts from reference TRBV5-8 and TRBJ2-1): EAGVTQSPTHLIKTRGQQATLRCSPISGHTSVYWYQQALGLGLQFLLWYDEGEERNRGNFPPRFSGRQFPNYSSELNVNALELEDSALYLCASNKLRLAGGPEQFFGPGTRLTVL.

As regards this clone: The sample contains more than one DNA sequence encoding this CDR3. The chain links TRBV24-1 to TRBJ1-2; TRBD1 aligns across 8 bases. V gave up 3 bases and J gave up 4 bases; unmatched junction bases: 3. From germline, CDR1 is KGHDR and CDR2 SFDVKD. This CDR3 comprises 14 residues. The CDR3: CATSDPGGGYGYTF. Written as DNA, the CDR3 is TGTGCCACCAGTGATCCAGGGGGCGGCTATGGCTACACCTTC.

The chain couples TRBV28 to TRBJ1-1; D not resolved. Germline loops: CDR1 MDHEN, CDR2 SYDVKM. V dropped 7 bases and J dropped 5 bases, with 8 bases sitting between them. The CDR3 is 11 amino acids. The CDR3 is CASKSVTEAFF. The CDR3 DNA is TGTGCCAGCAAGAGCGTGACTGAAGCTTTCTTT.

The J gene is TRBJ2-3, the V gene TRBV10-3; D not resolved. Germline V CDR1 and CDR2: ENHRY, SYGVKD. The length of the CDR3 is 13 residues. V gave up 10 bases and J gave up 1 base, with 12 bases separating them. The CDR3: CATVAGGTDTQYF. The CDR3, as DNA: TGTGCCACCGTAGCTGGCGGCACAGATACGCAGTATTTT.

The V and J genes are TRBV13 and TRBJ2-6, with a weak D call TRBD1 (5 bases). The CDR3 has 16 amino acids. Germline CDR1 PRHDT, CDR2 FYEKMQ (reference sequence). V dropped 4 bases and J dropped 2 bases, with 12 bases sitting between them. The CDR3 here is CASSSPGLPGANVLTF. In nucleotides, the CDR3 is TGTGCCAGCAGCTCCCCAGGGCTCCCTGGGGCCAACGTCCTGACTTTC. Using reference TRBV13 and TRBJ2-6 for the parts outside the CDR3, the full variable domain is AAGVIQSPRHLIKEKRETATLKCYPIPRHDTVYWYQQGPGQDPQFLISFYEKMQSDKGSIPDRFSAQQFSDYHSELNMSSLELGDSALYFCASSSPGLPGANVLTFGAGSRLTVL.

The chain is built from TRBV5-5 and TRBJ2-3; 8 positions agree with TRBD1. V lost 3 bases and J lost 5; bases outside the gene matches: 5. This CDR3 is 14 amino acids long. CDR1 is SGHKS and CDR2 is YYEKEE in the germline V gene (reference sequence). The CDR3 DNA follows: TGTGCCAGCAGCTCCGGACAGGGACTAGATACGCAGTATTTT. As protein: CASSSGQGLDTQYF.

This chain uses TRBV13 with TRBJ1-1; 8 bases agree with TRBD1. The CDR3 totals 14 residues. V lost 4 bases and J lost 5; bases outside the gene matches: 6. Germline V gene lookup returns CDR1 PRHDT and CDR2 FYEKMQ (reference sequence). The CDR3 sequence is CASSYGQGVTEAFF. The CDR3 nucleotides are TGTGCCAGCAGCTATGGACAGGGAGTAACTGAAGCTTTCTTT.

This chain links TRBV5-4 with TRBJ2-3; weak D call: TRBD2 (6 bases). Germline values: CDR1 SGHNT, CDR2 YYREEE (reference sequence). The CDR3 runs 16 residues. The V and J ends lost 3 bases and 0 bases respectively, with 14 bases between them. This CDR3 reads CASSWRLGGSTDTQYF. The CDR3 region has the DNA TGTGCCAGCAGCTGGCGCCTCGGGGGAAGCACAGATACGCAGTATTTT. Full variable domain (missing parts from reference TRBV5-4 and TRBJ2-3): ETGVTQSPTHLIKTRGQQVTLRCSSQSGHNTVSWYQQALGQGPQFIFQYYREEENGRGNFPPRFSGLQFPNYSSELNVNALELDDSALYLCASSWRLGGSTDTQYFGPGTRLTVL.

The chain uses TRBV30 and TRBJ1-1; 8 bases fit TRBD1. Germline CDR1 is GTSNPN and CDR2 is SVGIG (reference sequence). The CDR3 contains 14 residues. The J segment lost 1 base and the V segment lost 3 bases, leaving 4 bases of the junction unmatched. Written as DNA, the CDR3 is TGTGCCTGGAGCCTCGACAGGGGGAACACTGAAGCTTTCTTT. Translation: CAWSLDRGNTEAFF.

The chain has TRBV18 and TRBJ1-2, with D possibly being TRBD1 (5 bases). Trimming took off 2 bases at V and 3 bases at J, with 13 bases between the two ends. CDR1 KGHSH and CDR2 LQKENI come from the germline V gene. CDR3 size: 15 residues. CDR3 residues: CASSPTSRVDYGYTF. The CDR3 DNA follows: TGTGCCAGCTCACCAACGTCCAGGGTCGACTATGGCTACACCTTC. Full variable domain (outside the CDR3, taken from reference TRBV18 and TRBJ1-2): NAGVMQNPRHLVRRRGQEARLRCSPMKGHSHVYWYRQLPEEGLKFMVYLQKENIIDESGMPKERFSAEFPKEGPSILRIQQVVRGDSAAYFCASSPTSRVDYGYTFGSGTRLTVV.

V usage is TRBV6-5 and J usage is TRBJ2-3; D might be TRBD2 (6 bases). The CDR3 contains 15 residues. V lost 6 bases and J lost 2, with 15 bases in between. The germline V gene encodes CDR1 MNHEY and CDR2 SVGAGI. The CDR3 DNA sequence: TGTGCCAGCAGCCCCGGCGGGGTTCTCACAGATACGCAGTATTTT. Its protein product is CASSPGGVLTDTQYF.

The V and J genes are TRBV5-1 and TRBJ2-7; maybe TRBD2 (5 bases). CDR1 SGHRS and CDR2 YFSETQ come from the germline V gene. The CDR3 runs 14 residues. Trimming removed 0 bases at V and 5 bases at J, with 12 bases between. This CDR3 is CASSLEVSGNEQYF. DNA for the CDR3: TGCGCCAGCAGCTTGGAGGTCTCGGGGAACGAGCAGTACTTC. The full variable domain, completed using reference TRBV5-1 and TRBJ2-7, is KAGVTQTPRYLIKTRGQQVTLSCSPISGHRSVSWYQQTPGQGLQFLFEYFSETQRNKGNFPGRFSGRQFSNSRSEMNVSTLELGDSALYLCASSLEVSGNEQYFGPGTRLTVT.

This clone has just one count. This chain connects TRBV3-1 (or the pseudogene TRBV3-2) to TRBJ1-3; no clear D. The CDR3 is 16 amino acids. The V end was cut by 1 base, the J end by 0 bases, with 10 bases between. CDR1 and CDR2 from the germline V gene are LGHDT and YNNKEL (reference sequence). The CDR3 DNA reads TGTGCCAGCAGCCAAGGAGGAGGGAGCTCTGGAAACACCATATATTTT. It is translated as CASSQGGGSSGNTIYF.

The chain has TRBV6-5 and TRBJ2-3; 9 bases agree with TRBD1. The CDR3 has 15 residues. Germline CDR1 MNHEY, CDR2 SVGAGI. V shed 2 bases and J 2 bases; nucleotides not matched to a gene: 2. The CDR3: CASSYGTGNTDTQYF. Written as DNA, the CDR3 is TGTGCCAGCAGTTACGGGACAGGGAACACAGATACGCAGTATTTT.

The chain links TRBV10-1 to TRBJ2-7; a weak D match, TRBD2 (6 bases). Germline CDR1 and CDR2: WNHNN and SYGVQD (reference sequence). V was cut by 6 bases and J by 11 bases, with 20 bases left in between. CDR3 size: 13 residues. CDR3 sequence: CASSGSRQGEEYF. CDR3 nucleotide sequence: TGCGCCAGCAGCGGTTCAAGACAAGGGGAGGAGTACTTC.

CDR3 protein: CASSPGASAETQYF. DNA for the CDR3: TGCGCCAGCAGCCCCGGGGCTAGCGCAGAGACCCAGTACTTC. The rearrangement links TRBV5-1 to TRBJ2-5, with D possibly matching TRBD2 (6 bases). The CDR3 consists of 14 residues. Germline CDR1 and CDR2: SGHRS and YFSETQ. V lost 4 bases and J 4 bases, leaving 14 bases between the germline ends. The full variable domain, its missing parts supplied by reference TRBV5-1 and TRBJ2-5, is KAGVTQTPRYLIKTRGQQVTLSCSPISGHRSVSWYQQTPGQGLQFLFEYFSETQRNKGNFPGRFSGRQFSNSRSEMNVSTLELGDSALYLCASSPGASAETQYFGPGTRLLVL.

This chain joins TRBV3-1 (or the pseudogene TRBV3-2) and TRBJ2-2; unclear D gene. Trimming took off 0 bases at V and 8 bases at J, with 10 bases between the two ends. Germline V gene sequence: CDR1 LGHDT, CDR2 YNNKEL (reference sequence). This CDR3 is 14 amino acids long. In DNA form, the CDR3 reads TGTGCCAGCAGCCAAGAGAGAGTTGTGGGGGAGCTGTTTTTT. It codes for CASSQERVVGELFF.

This clone occurred once. The chain carries TRBV19 and TRBJ1-2; 7 bases map to TRBD1. This CDR3 spans 14 amino acids. Trimming cost V 3 bases and J 4 bases; bases outside gene matches: 5. Germline V gene lookup returns CDR1 LNHDA and CDR2 SQIVND (reference sequence). The CDR3, as DNA: TGTGCCAGTAGTATGCCCGGGACAGCCTATGGCTACACCTTC. Translated: CASSMPGTAYGYTF.

The chain has TRBV10-1 and TRBJ1-4; no clear D gene. V lost 6 bases and J 13 bases, leaving 27 bases between the germline ends. CDR3 length: 16 amino acids. Germline V gives CDR1 WNHNN, CDR2 SYGVQD (reference sequence). The CDR3 loop is CASSPYQSQVVHRLFF. CDR3 in DNA: TGCGCCAGCAGCCCATACCAATCCCAGGTAGTGCATAGACTGTTTTTT.

The chain links TRBV11-2 to TRBJ2-6, with TRBD1 matching 7 bases. CDR1 and CDR2 from the germline V gene are SGHAT and FQNNGV. The CDR3 extends over 17 amino acids. With 1 base clipped from V and 4 bases from J, the junction kept 7 bases outside the gene matches. CDR3 sequence reads: CASSLVGTVIGANVLTF. The CDR3 coding sequence is TGTGCCAGCAGCTTAGTCGGGACAGTTATAGGGGCCAACGTCCTGACTTTC.

This chain connects TRBV24-1 to TRBJ2-5, with D unclear. The CDR3 covers 14 residues. CDR1 is KGHDR, CDR2 SFDVKD, per germline. The ends were cut back, 7 bases at V and 1 base at J, with 12 bases in the middle. This CDR3 is CATRSDGAQETQYF. CDR3 sequence (DNA): TGTGCCACCAGGAGTGACGGAGCCCAAGAGACCCAGTACTTC.

The chain carries TRBV9 and TRBJ2-1; TRBD1 is a possible D gene (5 bases). V was trimmed by 2 bases and J by 2 bases, leaving 14 bases between them. The CDR3 extends over 16 amino acids. Germline CDR1 SGDLS, CDR2 YYNGEE. CDR3 coding DNA: TGTGCCAGCAGCGTGGGTGACAGTGTCACCTACAATGAGCAGTTCTTC. Its protein is CASSVGDSVTYNEQFF.

The V and J genes are TRBV7-6 and TRBJ2-1; D might be TRBD2 (7 bases). V was shortened by 3 bases and J by 4 bases, with 13 bases between the two germline ends. Germline assignment: CDR1 SGHVS and CDR2 FNYEAQ. The CDR3 is 15 residues long. CDR3 protein: CASSFSRGAYNEQFF. For the CDR3, the DNA is TGTGCCAGCAGCTTCTCCCGGGGGGCTTACAATGAGCAGTTCTTC.

The V and J genes are TRBV14 and TRBJ2-2; D is ambiguous. The germline V gene has CDR1 SGHDN and CDR2 FVKESK. This CDR3 comprises 16 residues. V shed 0 bases and J shed 1 base, with 9 bases lying between them. The CDR3 protein is CASSQDRNRNTGELFF. The DNA for the CDR3 is TGTGCCAGCAGCCAAGATCGTAACAGGAACACCGGGGAGCTGTTTTTT.

V usage is TRBV6-5 and J usage is TRBJ2-3; 9 positions agree with TRBD2. This CDR3 contains 14 residues. Unmatched junction bases numbered 10, after V lost 10 bases and J lost 5 bases. Germline-derived CDR1 and CDR2 are MNHEY and SVGAGI. CDR3 loop: CATQGGGAGDTQYF. Here the CDR3 DNA reads TGTGCCACCCAAGGCGGGGGGGCAGGAGATACGCAGTATTTT.

V gene TRBV27 combines with J gene TRBJ2-7; the match to TRBD2 covers 7 bases. Germline trimming cut 10 bases from V and 1 base from J; bases unmatched to any gene: 7. Germline lookup yields CDR1 MNHEY and CDR2 SMNVEV (reference sequence). The CDR3 has 13 amino acids. The CDR3 nucleotides are TGTGCCACCGTATCCGGGAGGTCCTACGAGCAGTACTTC. Protein product: CATVSGRSYEQYF.